This T cell receptor beta chain comes out of a study of regulatory T cells in long-lasting Graves disease (dated by TCRdb to about 2021). With respect to the entire study: Newly diagnosed Graves' disease patients had taken antithyroid drugs for less than 3 months. Peripheral blood TCR sequencing and RNA sequencing compared persistent Graves' disease patients with newly diagnosed Graves' disease patients. The study took place in China and was registered as a clinical trial. TCR sequencing covered some 13 persistent and 20 newly diagnosed Graves' disease patients, around 33 samples in total.

The research as a whole found: Preferential use of TRBV28, TRBJ1-2 and TRBJ2-5 was observed in persistent disease, whereas TRBV20-1 and TRBJ2-1 were favored in newly diagnosed disease. Compared with newly diagnosed patients, patients with persistent Graves' disease had lower TCR Shannon entropy and fewer highly expanded clones, which suggests clonal expansion. Sequencing and analysis were restricted to the TCR beta chain. The study examined only peripheral blood because the primary lesion, thyroid tissue, could not be accessed. The authors acknowledged the small sample size as a limitation that may reduce accuracy. Persistent patients shared more public clonotypes among themselves (2,741) than newly diagnosed patients did (more than 950).

Explained via the paper, the time point label denotes: newly diagnosed GD, antithyroid drugs for less than 3 months. RNA was extracted from PBMCs in TRIzol for both TCR sequencing and RNA sequencing. The diagnosis of Graves' disease followed American Thyroid Association guidelines. Patients were recruited from an endocrinology department in Xi'an, China. From each patient, 8 to 10 milliliters of peripheral blood was collected into an EDTA anticoagulant tube. PBMCs were isolated by Ficoll Paque Plus density gradient separation without further T cell sorting. An Agilent 2100 Bioanalyzer and agarose gel were used to assess RNA quality, and a NanoDrop 2000 was used to measure RNA concentration. This clonotype occurred many times. There is no known antigen for this receptor. The sample holds no much larger clone one base away, and base qualities are not on file. The junction shows trimming of 4 bases on V and 3 bases on J, and the gene matches do not reach 4 bases of it. As encoded in the germline V gene, CDR1 is SGHAT while CDR2 is FQNNGV. From its cysteine to its phenylalanine, the CDR3 spans 14 amino acids. The retained sequence is limited to the CDR3, 42 bases, with the frame set at the first base.

The library relied on multiplex PCR. Sequencing was carried out with an Illumina HiSeq 4000. To build TCR beta libraries, CDR3 regions were amplified by Arm-PCR using iRepertoire HTBI primers. PCR products were gel purified before sequencing. From the authors' description of their analysis: A total of around 66 TRBV and some 15 TRBJ segments were identified across samples and were used for gene usage analysis of CDR3 amino acid clonotypes. Filtered high-quality paired reads were merged into contigs using COPE and FqMerger. BLAST was used to align contigs to IMGT TRBV, TRBD and TRBJ reference genes, with CDR3 defined following IMGT. Clonotypes above 0.1% frequency were classified as highly expanded clones. Repertoire diversity was measured by Shannon entropy, and V-J evenness by the Gini coefficient. A clonotype found in more than one individual was treated as public. Through fastp at Q25 and MiXCR, TCRdb rebuilt clones from the public reads, retaining in-frame beta chains. Entries that share a CDR3 protein sequence are merged under the most common genes and DNA. In this record, the V and J calls reflect TCRdb's handling and not the investigators' own analysis. The sample yields about 210,000 distinct CDR3 sequences; roughly a fifth were counted once. 10% to 15% of the sample goes to the ten largest clones.

The same sample was also studied in work on T cells in Graves' hyperthyroidism and ophthalmopathy. That second publication adds: Graves' hyperthyroidism was defined as stable when no progression to ophthalmopathy occurred over 18 months of follow-up. Hyperthyroidism patients were newly diagnosed, with disease duration under 2 months, and aged 18 to 65 years. Any patient with an uncontrolled infection, another autoimmune disease, pregnancy or lactation was excluded. Diagnoses were established on the basis of clinical symptoms, serum thyroxine and TRAb, thyroid ultrasound, and orbital computed tomography. The TCR CDR3 was subjected to a first round of RT-PCR using the HTBI primer set and the Qiagen OneStep RT-PCR kit. Most expanded thyroid clonotypes (frequency above 0.001) were also detected in blood, suggesting blood repertoires may reflect thyroid immune responses. Ophthalmopathy was separated from stable hyperthyroidism by a 13 V-J signature model, with around 90% sensitivity and about 81% specificity obtained in cross-validation and 80%/75% obtained in testing. In validation, the model predicted progression to ophthalmopathy a median of 6.5 months before onset, with roughly 70% sensitivity and more than 72% specificity. To identify TCR V-J signatures that set the groups apart, the researchers used a discovery cohort of 90 to 100 patients, made up of 40 to 45 with Graves' ophthalmopathy and some 56 with stable Graves' hyperthyroidism. Prospective prediction of ophthalmopathy was tested in an independent validation cohort of approximately 19 hyperthyroidism patients and 17 patients who later progressed to ophthalmopathy. The 85 to 100 discovery patients were divided at random into training and test sets in a 7:3 ratio. The study also compared thyroid tissue and blood T-cell repertoires from 6 or 7 Graves' hyperthyroidism patients. Following sampling, methimazole starting at 30 mg daily was given to hyperthyroidism patients, and high-dose intravenous methylprednisolone was given to ophthalmopathy patients. Libraries were constructed in a second round of multiplex PCR, after which size selection and purification were carried out. Sequencing of the libraries was done on an Illumina HiSeq2000 using paired-end 100 bp reads. SOAPnuke was used to process the raw data, with reads discarded if the reads contained adapters or uncalled bases, had a mean Phred below 15, or lacked an exact constant-primer or identifier match. COPE v1.2.5 was used to merge high-quality paired reads, and clonotypes were defined as unique nucleotide sequences. Clonotypes were aligned to IMGT TRBV, TRBD and TRBJ reference segments using MiTCR v1.1. The analysis included only V-J combinations with a frequency above 0.0001, which together covered over 98% of the repertoires. A TCS score was defined as the ratio between F50 (clonal expansion) and ExV (chaos), using BLOSUM62-based TCRdist between CDR3 peptides within each V-J. Welch's t-statistics and random forest reduced several hundred V-J features to fewer than 15, which were used in a naive Bayes classifier (R e1071). No statistical method was used to fix the sample size in advance, and group allocation was not hidden from the investigators. The paper reports TCR Vbeta CDR3 sequencing of over 130 peripheral blood samples: 40 to 45 ophthalmopathy, under 85 hyperthyroidism and around 17 progressor patients.

The chain is encoded by TRBV11-2 joined to TRBJ2-3; 7 nucleotides in the junction match TRBD2. The sequence derives from a woman aged 30 to 39 with Graves disease. Donor details come from another sample of the same person, matched by shared clones. The input for sequencing was peripheral blood mononuclear cells (PBMCs), taken at new diagnosis, from a patient treated with antithyroid drugs. In nucleotides, the sequence is TGTGCCAGCAGCTCTACTAGCGTTACAGATACGCAGTATTTT. Translation gives CASSSTSVTDTQYF.